This TCR beta chain was identified during a study of T-cell memory formation after mild COVID-19 (dated by TCRdb to the early 2020s). Describing the broader study: TCR sequence clusters from the two donors were largely donor specific. The cohort comprised two young, previously healthy adult volunteers, one female and one male. Longitudinal TCRalpha and TCRbeta repertoire sequencing tracked T-cell clones expanding and contracting after mild COVID-19 in a couple of donors. Beyond this particular receptor, the publication reports: SARS-CoV-2 specificity was not confirmed for the second-wave clones peaking on day 37. The study covered only a couple of mild cases, and larger cohorts including severe cases with pre-infection samples were considered necessary. Contracting CD4+ clones appeared mostly in the CM and EM memory subsets, whereas CD8+ clones were enriched in EMRA. Some responding clones were detected in pre-infection memory, which suggested that pre-existing cross-reactive memory T cells had joined the SARS-CoV-2 response. Clones contracting from day 15 to 85 had balanced CD4/CD8 phenotypes, while a second wave expanding from day 15 to 37 was biased towards CD4+.

To note about this clonotype: Its specific antigen is unknown. Within one base of it there is no much larger clone, and no base qualities were kept.

Ficoll-Paque density gradient centrifugation was used to isolate PBMCs. These reads were obtained on an Illumina NovaSeq 6000. TCRalpha and TCRbeta cDNA libraries were constructed by 5'RACE with constant-segment primers, with sample barcodes and unique molecular identifiers being introduced. Trizol reagent was used to extract RNA from every sample. Libraries were amplified in two PCR steps, with a second sample barcode and Illumina TruSeq adapters added in the second step. Sequencing of the libraries was done on an Illumina NovaSeq, producing 2 x 150 bp paired-end reads. Per the authors' processing: The reads were demultiplexed and collapsed into UMI-guided consensus sequences using migec v1.2.7. Using mixcr v2.1.11, UMI consensuses were aligned to TRA and TRB V and J templates and then assembled into clonotypes. Clonotypes were classified as expanded or contracted when called significant by both edgeR and NoisET, with noise models trained on biological replicates. For edgeR calls, the cutoffs were a false discovery rate-adjusted p below 0.01 and a log2 fold-change threshold of 1. PCA with hierarchical clustering of max-normalized trajectories of the 1000 most abundant clonotypes was used as exploratory dynamics analysis. The CD4 or CD8 phenotype of responding clones was assigned using the separately sequenced CD4+ and CD8+ repertoires. TCRdb reran the public reads through fastp at Q25 and MiXCR, keeping productive beta chains. Duplicate CDR3 protein sequences are folded into a single record with the most common DNA and genes. For this entry, the V and J calls and clone size follow TCRdb and not the study's own pipeline. Across this sample there are roughly 130,000 distinct CDR3 sequences, with about 18% seen only once. The ten largest clonotypes hold over 4% of the sample.

Sequencing used PBMCs or a T cell subset sorted from them (not recorded which). This receptor was taken from a man aged 18 to 29 who had mild COVID-19 (a few samples of this study predate the infection). The sample titles of this study are shuffled in the database, so cell type and time point are left out; the donor was told from shared clones.

The sequenced DNA is TGTGCCAGCAGCCGAGGACAGGACGGAAACACCATATATTTT. Translated, it gives CASSRGQDGNTIYF. The V and J segments used are TRBV5-6 and TRBJ1-3, and 7 junctional nucleotides match TRBD1. The CDR3 starts with the cysteine, ends with the phenylalanine, and has 14 residues. Only CDR3 DNA remains: 42 bases, in frame from the first base. The germline V and J ends show losses of 4 bases and 4 bases respectively, and no gene match explains 5 bases of the junction. CDR1 and CDR2 (SGHDT, YYEEEE) derive from the germline V gene.